This T cell receptor beta chain is drawn from a study of T cell responses to AZD1222 COVID-19 vaccine. General observations from the study: Spike-specific TCR breadth and depth grew following two AZD1222 doses.

Profiling relied on immunoSEQ multiplex PCR, and the TCRdb table lists in-frame clones only, not all of them. The table shows 95,000 to 100,000 clones, with more than 70% occurring only once. In the case of this clone: The antigen is undetermined.

Specimen: peripheral blood, collected 28 days after the second AZD1222 dose. The receptor comes from an adult who received the AZD1222 COVID-19 vaccine.

The CDR3 nucleotides are TGCGCCAGCAGCTCCCTCGGACAGGCGCGGGGAAACACCATATATTTT. Translation gives CASSSLGQARGNTIYF. The J gene is TRBJ1-3, the V gene TRBV5-1; TRBD1 matches at 7 bases. CDR1 and CDR2 (germline): SGHRS, YFSETQ. This CDR3 contains 16 residues. The trim removed 3 bases at V and 4 bases at J, leaving 10 bases unmatched.